Listed below are T cell receptor beta chains from one sample, sequenced in a study of blood T cells in healthy people across ages. MiXCR was run by TCRdb on the 5' RACE reads, yielding one entry per CDR3 protein. This table has approximately 780,000 distinct CDR3 sequences, around 24% appearing once. The sample was also linked to a second study, of T cells of mothers and their children.

Sequencing input: blood. These receptors originate from a boy between 10 and 17 years old in good health. Both conserved end residues are part of each CDR3. Fields, in order: D gene, J gene, V gene, CDR3 length, clone size, CDR3 protein, CDR3 DNA. The D gene is left open where the match is weak. The size of a clone is reported for some rows only, either as once, few or many, or as a class for expanded clones.

d_gene: TRBD2; j_gene: TRBJ2-7; v_gene: TRBV7-6; len: 14; abundance: few; CDR3aa: CASSRSGGAYEQYF; CDR3nt: TGTGCCAGCAGCCGAAGCGGGGGGGCCTACGAGCAGTACTTC
d_gene: TRBD2; j_gene: TRBJ2-3; v_gene: TRBV12-3/TRBV12-4; len: 15; abundance: -; CDR3aa: CASSSSGGATDAQYF; CDR3nt: TGTGCCAGCAGTTCTAGCGGGGGGGCCACAGATGCGCAGTATTTT
d_gene: -; j_gene: TRBJ2-3; v_gene: TRBV12-3/TRBV12-4; len: 14; abundance: few; CDR3aa: CATSLRGAGDTQYF; CDR3nt: TGTGCCACTTCCCTAAGGGGGGCCGGAGATACGCAGTATTTT
d_gene: -; j_gene: TRBJ2-5; v_gene: TRBV5-1; len: 14; abundance: -; CDR3aa: CASSPPGASETQYF; CDR3nt: TGCGCCAGCAGCCCCCCCGGAGCCTCGGAGACCCAGTACTTC
d_gene: -; j_gene: TRBJ1-2; v_gene: TRBV20-1; len: 12; abundance: few; CDR3aa: CSANNWAYGYTF; CDR3nt: TGCAGTGCCAATAATTGGGCCTATGGCTACACCTTC
d_gene: -; j_gene: TRBJ1-5; v_gene: TRBV5-5; len: 13; abundance: once; CDR3aa: CASRSGPDQPQHF; CDR3nt: TGTGCCAGCAGGTCTGGTCCGGATCAGCCCCAGCATTTT
d_gene: TRBD2; j_gene: TRBJ2-3; v_gene: TRBV5-5; len: 16; abundance: few; CDR3aa: CASSLEGLAGTDTQYF; CDR3nt: TGTGCCAGCAGCTTGGAAGGACTAGCGGGTACAGATACGCAGTATTTT
d_gene: -; j_gene: TRBJ1-2; v_gene: TRBV20-1; len: 13; abundance: -; CDR3aa: CSARDYADGRYTF; CDR3nt: TGCAGTGCTAGAGATTACGCGGACGGCCGCTACACCTTC
d_gene: TRBD1; j_gene: TRBJ2-5; v_gene: TRBV5-1; len: 14; abundance: few; CDR3aa: CASSDQGAGETQYF; CDR3nt: TGCGCCAGCAGCGATCAGGGGGCGGGGGAGACCCAGTACTTC
d_gene: -; j_gene: TRBJ1-3; v_gene: TRBV6-5; len: 15; abundance: -; CDR3aa: CASSRDSSGGNTIYF; CDR3nt: TGTGCCAGCAGCCGGGACTCCAGCGGGGGAAACACCATATATTTT
d_gene: -; j_gene: TRBJ1-2; v_gene: TRBV29-1; len: 13; abundance: -; CDR3aa: CSVQDRGGYGYTF; CDR3nt: TGCAGCGTCCAGGATCGGGGGGGCTATGGCTACACCTTC
d_gene: TRBD2; j_gene: TRBJ2-1; v_gene: TRBV5-1; len: 16; abundance: once; CDR3aa: CASSLAAAGGQNEQFF; CDR3nt: TGCGCCAGCAGCTTGGCCGCGGCGGGAGGGCAGAATGAGCAGTTCTTC
d_gene: -; j_gene: TRBJ1-6; v_gene: TRBV5-5; len: 14; abundance: -; CDR3aa: CASSLTVVNSPLHF; CDR3nt: TGTGCCAGCAGCTTGACAGTGGTCAATTCACCCCTCCACTTT
d_gene: -; j_gene: TRBJ2-7; v_gene: TRBV6-5; len: 14; abundance: few; CDR3aa: CASRSGLTSYEQYF; CDR3nt: TGTGCCAGCAGGTCCGGGTTAACTTCCTACGAGCAGTACTTC
d_gene: -; j_gene: TRBJ2-7; v_gene: TRBV7-9; len: 14; abundance: few; CDR3aa: CASSSGQQSYEQYF; CDR3nt: TGTGCCAGCAGCTCAGGACAGCAATCCTACGAGCAGTACTTC
d_gene: -; j_gene: TRBJ2-5; v_gene: TRBV3-1; len: 12; abundance: -; CDR3aa: CASSQDSVTQYF; CDR3nt: TGTGCCAGCAGCCAAGATTCCGTGACCCAGTACTTC
d_gene: TRBD1; j_gene: TRBJ1-3; v_gene: TRBV29-1; len: 14; abundance: -; CDR3aa: CSVGQGANGNTIYF; CDR3nt: TGCAGCGTCGGACAGGGGGCAAATGGAAACACCATATATTTT
d_gene: TRBD1; j_gene: TRBJ2-7; v_gene: TRBV5-1; len: 14; abundance: few; CDR3aa: CASSYDRGKYEQYF; CDR3nt: TGCGCCAGCAGCTATGACAGGGGGAAGTACGAGCAGTACTTC
d_gene: -; j_gene: TRBJ2-7; v_gene: TRBV12-5; len: 19; abundance: -; CDR3aa: CASGLVLGGLRDPDYEQYF; CDR3nt: TGTGCTAGTGGTTTGGTCCTTGGTGGCCTCCGGGACCCAGACTACGAGCAGTACTTC
d_gene: -; j_gene: TRBJ2-5; v_gene: TRBV21-1; len: 15; abundance: few; CDR3aa: CASSSGSTRQETQYF; CDR3nt: TGTGCCAGCAGCTCCGGATCGACCCGTCAAGAGACCCAGTACTTC
d_gene: -; j_gene: TRBJ2-7; v_gene: TRBV6-5; len: 13; abundance: few; CDR3aa: CASSYGADYEQYF; CDR3nt: TGTGCCAGCAGTTATGGGGCCGACTACGAGCAGTACTTC
d_gene: -; j_gene: TRBJ1-4; v_gene: TRBV2; len: 13; abundance: few; CDR3aa: CATFRGQNEKLFF; CDR3nt: TGTGCCACCTTCAGGGGCCAGAATGAAAAACTGTTTTTT
d_gene: TRBD2; j_gene: TRBJ2-1; v_gene: TRBV20-1; len: 16; abundance: few; CDR3aa: CSARDGGGGLIGEQFF; CDR3nt: TGCAGTGCTAGAGATGGCGGGGGGGGCCTCATCGGAGAGCAGTTCTTC
d_gene: TRBD2; j_gene: TRBJ2-7; v_gene: TRBV20-1; len: 13; abundance: many; CDR3aa: CSATGTTSPEQYF; CDR3nt: TGCAGTGCTACCGGGACTACATCACCCGAGCAGTACTTC
d_gene: TRBD2; j_gene: TRBJ2-1; v_gene: TRBV4-1; len: 15; abundance: -; CDR3aa: CASSQGRLAGGEQFF; CDR3nt: TGCGCCAGCAGCCAAGGGCGACTAGCTGGGGGTGAGCAGTTCTTC
d_gene: -; j_gene: TRBJ2-7; v_gene: TRBV30; len: 14; abundance: -; CDR3aa: CAWSAGLLSSEQYF; CDR3nt: TGTGCCTGGAGTGCCGGACTTCTCTCGAGCGAGCAGTACTTC
d_gene: TRBD1; j_gene: TRBJ1-2; v_gene: TRBV7-9; len: 14; abundance: -; CDR3aa: CASSRGQDRGGYTF; CDR3nt: TGTGCCAGCAGCCGGGGACAGGACAGGGGAGGCTACACCTTC
d_gene: TRBD1; j_gene: TRBJ1-2; v_gene: TRBV5-4; len: 18; abundance: -; CDR3aa: CASSLGTDRKNNPYGYTF; CDR3nt: TGTGCCAGCAGCTTGGGAACGGACAGGAAAAACAACCCCTATGGCTACACCTTC
d_gene: -; j_gene: TRBJ1-2; v_gene: TRBV5-1; len: 11; abundance: -; CDR3aa: CASTGIYGYTF; CDR3nt: TGCGCCAGCACCGGGATCTATGGCTACACCTTC
d_gene: -; j_gene: TRBJ2-7; v_gene: TRBV5-1; len: 14; abundance: few; CDR3aa: CASSEDSYSYEQYF; CDR3nt: TGCGCCAGCAGCGAGGACAGTTATTCCTACGAGCAGTACTTC
d_gene: -; j_gene: TRBJ2-3; v_gene: TRBV13; len: 14; abundance: few; CDR3aa: CASSSSLSTDTQYF; CDR3nt: TGTGCCAGCAGCTCCAGCTTAAGCACAGATACGCAGTATTTT
d_gene: -; j_gene: TRBJ1-2; v_gene: TRBV28; len: 13; abundance: -; CDR3aa: CASSILGPYGYTF; CDR3nt: TGTGCCAGCAGTATCCTCGGCCCCTATGGCTACACCTTC
d_gene: TRBD1; j_gene: TRBJ2-5; v_gene: TRBV3-1; len: 19; abundance: -; CDR3aa: CASSRGPGQGAFVRETQYF; CDR3nt: TGTGCCAGCAGCCGAGGACCGGGACAGGGGGCTTTTGTGCGTGAGACCCAGTACTTC
d_gene: -; j_gene: TRBJ2-4; v_gene: TRBV12-3/TRBV12-4; len: 13; abundance: -; CDR3aa: CASSRSEQNIQYF; CDR3nt: TGTGCCAGCAGCCGGTCGGAGCAAAACATTCAGTACTTC
d_gene: -; j_gene: TRBJ1-3; v_gene: TRBV5-1; len: 14; abundance: few; CDR3aa: CASSPGTSGNTIYF; CDR3nt: TGCGCCAGCAGCCCAGGGACGTCTGGAAACACCATATATTTT
d_gene: -; j_gene: TRBJ2-7; v_gene: TRBV5-5; len: 14; abundance: few; CDR3aa: CASSSGTLIYEQYF; CDR3nt: TGTGCCAGCAGTTCCGGGACTTTAATCTACGAGCAGTACTTC
d_gene: -; j_gene: TRBJ2-2; v_gene: TRBV15; len: 17; abundance: -; CDR3aa: CATSGSPGHPNTGELFF; CDR3nt: TGTGCCACCAGCGGAAGCCCTGGACACCCTAACACCGGGGAGCTGTTTTTT
d_gene: -; j_gene: TRBJ2-3; v_gene: TRBV12-3/TRBV12-4; len: 14; abundance: -; CDR3aa: CASSFRRTTDTQYF; CDR3nt: TGTGCCAGCAGTTTTCGACGGACCACAGATACGCAGTATTTT
d_gene: -; j_gene: TRBJ1-4; v_gene: TRBV12-5; len: 16; abundance: -; CDR3aa: CASARLATATNEKLFF; CDR3nt: TGTGCTAGCGCCCGGTTAGCCACCGCAACTAATGAAAAACTGTTTTTT
d_gene: -; j_gene: TRBJ2-1; v_gene: TRBV20-1; len: 14; abundance: -; CDR3aa: CSAPQGRDYNEQFF; CDR3nt: TGCAGTGCTCCCCAGGGCAGGGACTACAATGAGCAGTTCTTC
d_gene: -; j_gene: TRBJ1-3; v_gene: TRBV2; len: 14; abundance: few; CDR3aa: CASRRQGGGNTIYF; CDR3nt: TGTGCCAGCAGGAGGCAGGGAGGTGGAAACACCATATATTTT
d_gene: -; j_gene: TRBJ1-1; v_gene: TRBV11-2; len: 16; abundance: -; CDR3aa: CASSSTRHRANTEAFF; CDR3nt: TGTGCCAGCAGCTCTACTCGACACCGGGCGAACACTGAAGCTTTCTTT